This T cell receptor (beta chain) was sequenced in a study of blood T cell repertoires in COVID-19. Study-wide context: The samples span acute and convalescent COVID-19 from the United States, Italy and Spain. PBMCs, B-cell-depleted T cells, or T cells provided the cDNA or gDNA that made up the material.

After removal of 6 bases from V and 4 bases from J, the junction contained 5 bases not matched to a gene. The CDR3 has 13 amino acids. The V gene's germline CDR1 is MDHEN and CDR2 SYDVKM. In the authors' methods: Amplification of reference gene primers was used by the study to estimate nucleated cell counts. Some clones are missing from TCRdb's copy, which holds only in-frame ones; the method was immunoSEQ multiplex PCR. The V and J calls and clone size were taken over from that table, and D and trimming were inferred from the DNA. The table includes 150,000 or so clones, 75% to 95% detected once. The source material was peripheral blood. This TCR derives from a man aged 45-60 years with acute or convalescent COVID-19. The V gene is TRBV28, the J gene TRBJ2-7; 8 bases map to TRBD1. CDR3 in amino acids: CASSETGAYEQYV. The CDR3 nucleotides read TGTGCCAGCAGCGAGACAGGGGCTTACGAGCAGTACGTC.